This T cell receptor (beta chain) originates from a study of blood T cell repertoires in COVID-19. Turning to the study itself: PBMCs, B-cell-depleted T cells, or T cells provided the cDNA or gDNA that made up the material.

Original processing notes: Nucleated cell counts were estimated from reference gene primer amplification. Profiling relied on immunoSEQ multiplex PCR, and the TCRdb table lists in-frame clones only, not all of them. V and J calls and clone size are copied from that table; D and trimming were computed from the DNA. The sample carries over 250,000 clones, around 79% recorded once. With V trimmed by 6 bases and J by 1 base, 5 bases remained unmatched. The CDR3 loop spans 15 amino acids. Germline assignment: CDR1 MNHEY and CDR2 SVGAGI. The sequence came from a woman at least 80 years old with acute or convalescent COVID-19. The V gene is TRBV6-5, the J gene TRBJ2-7; 11 bases are shared with TRBD2. Sequenced: peripheral blood. CDR3 amino acids: CASRSTSGGSYEQYF. The CDR3 nucleotides are TGTGCCAGCAGGTCAACTAGCGGGGGTTCCTACGAGCAGTACTTC.